Listed here are 24 T cell receptor beta chains from one sample, sequenced in a study of siplizumab effects on memory and regulatory T cells. The assay was immunoSEQ multiplex PCR, and TCRdb's table has in-frame clones only and misses some. The table includes about 75,000 clones, roughly 93% detected once. Input material: CD8+ T cells sorted from blood. The origin of the receptors is a human donor in good health.

The V gene is TRBV11-2, the J gene TRBJ2-7; D is undetermined. Germline-derived CDR1 and CDR2 are SGHAT and FQNNGV. Trimming took off 2 bases at V and 0 bases at J, with 5 bases between the two ends. The CDR3 extends over 13 amino acids. CDR3 bases: TGTGCCAGCAGCTTAAGGAGCTCCTACGAGCAGTACTTC. This encodes CASSLRSSYEQYF.

This sequence joins TRBV9 and TRBJ2-1; the D is unclear. CDR1 is SGDLS and CDR2 is YYNGEE in the germline V gene. Trimming left V 1 base short and J 5 bases short, with 4 bases between. The CDR3 totals 12 residues. This chain's CDR3 is CASSVYDNEQFF. In DNA, the CDR3 is TGTGCCAGCAGCGTATACGACAATGAGCAGTTCTTC.

This clone showed up just once. This chain links TRBV7-2 with TRBJ1-4; TRBD1 might be the D (5 bases). The CDR3 spans 16 residues. CDR1 SGHTA and CDR2 FQGNSA come from the germline V gene. V gave up 0 bases and J gave up 2 bases, with 10 bases separating them. CDR3 residues: CASSLAGWGTNEKLFF. The DNA of the CDR3 is TGTGCCAGCAGCTTAGCTGGGTGGGGGACTAATGAAAAACTGTTTTTT.

This clone was counted a single time. The V and J genes are TRBV5-4 and TRBJ2-5, with 8 bases lining up with TRBD1. The better agreement between TRBJ2-7 and the DNA end casts doubt on the J call. CDR3 length: 14 residues. Germline CDR1 is SGHNT and CDR2 is YYREEE (reference sequence). The chain's CDR3 is CASRTGVEPYEQYF. The CDR3 nucleotides read TGTGCCAGCAGGACAGGGGTAGAGCCCTACGAGCAGTACTTC.

The V and J genes are TRBV6-5 and TRBJ1-5; a weak D match, TRBD1 (6 bases). The CDR3 has 14 residues. V shed 10 bases and J shed 0 bases, with 13 bases lying between them. Germline V gene data show CDR1 as MNHEY and CDR2 as SVGAGI. In DNA form, the CDR3 reads TGTGCCACCAAAGGGGGGGATAGCAATCAGCCCCAGCATTTT. Protein product: CATKGGDSNQPQHF.

The gene calls are TRBV6-1 and TRBJ1-1; D uncertain. The CDR3 is made up of 12 amino acids. Germline loops: CDR1 MNHNS, CDR2 SASEGT. V was cut by 6 bases and J by 5 bases, with 10 bases left in between. As DNA, the CDR3 is TGTGCCAGCAGAGTAGGAGGAACTGAAGCTTTCTTT. This translates into CASRVGGTEAFF.

V and J are TRBV9 and TRBJ2-7; TRBD2 aligns across 9 bases. The CDR3 covers 15 residues. CDR1 is SGDLS and CDR2 is YYNGEE in the germline V gene. With V trimmed by 4 bases and J by 4 bases, 9 bases remained unmatched. The CDR3 sequence: CASSPSGGPLYEQYF. The DNA for the CDR3 is TGTGCCAGCAGCCCCAGCGGGGGGCCCCTTTACGAGCAGTACTTC.

The chain is built from TRBV7-6 and TRBJ1-6, with D perhaps matching TRBD1 (5 bases). The V end lost 5 bases, the J end lost 9 bases, and 20 bases lay between the germline ends. In germline, CDR1 is SGHVS, CDR2 FNYEAQ. The CDR3 totals 16 residues. The DNA of the CDR3 is TGTGCCAGCAGCCCCTCGCAGGGCATAATGGTTTCACCCCTCCACTTT. Encoded protein: CASSPSQGIMVSPLHF. Supplemented by reference TRBV7-6 and TRBJ1-6, the full variable domain reads GAGVSQSPRYKVTKRGQDVALRCDPISGHVSLYWYRQALGQGPEFLTYFNYEAQQDKSGLPNDRFSAERPEGSISTLTIQRTEQRDSAMYRCASSPSQGIMVSPLHFGNGTRLTVT.

The chain couples TRBV9 to TRBJ2-5; D gene unclear. Trimming shortened V by 2 bases and J by 5 bases, and 13 bases separated the two germline ends. This CDR3 spans 14 amino acids. Germline V CDR1 and CDR2: SGDLS, YYNGEE. This CDR3 reads CASSVDMAWETQYF. CDR3 DNA: TGTGCCAGCAGCGTCGATATGGCGTGGGAGACCCAGTACTTC.

The rearrangement links TRBV6-6 to TRBJ2-7, with D perhaps TRBD2 (6 bases). From germline, CDR1 is MNHNY and CDR2 SVGAGI (reference sequence). Trimming removed 2 bases at V and 4 bases at J, with 9 bases between. The CDR3 contains 13 residues. The CDR3: CASSYGAGYEQYF. The CDR3 DNA is TGTGCCAGCAGTTACGGGGCGGGGTACGAGCAGTACTTC.

The count of this clone is one. V is TRBV5-6 and J is TRBJ2-7; D ambiguous. With 4 bases removed from V and 5 bases from J, the gap between germline ends came to 13 bases. Germline-derived CDR1 and CDR2 are SGHDT and YYEEEE. CDR3 length: 13 amino acids. CDR3 nucleotide sequence: TGTGCCAGCAGCCTTGCACGAAACCACGAGCAGTACTTC. This codes for CASSLARNHEQYF.

The chain has TRBV2 and TRBJ2-3, with D unclear. The ends were cut back, 7 bases at V and 2 bases at J, with 13 bases in the middle. In germline, CDR1 is SNHLY, CDR2 FYNNEI. There are 14 residues in the CDR3. CDR3 bases: TGTGCCAGCAATACGGGCCGACTCACAGATACGCAGTATTTT. Translated, it gives CASNTGRLTDTQYF.

The chain couples TRBV28 to TRBJ2-5; 14 positions agree with TRBD2. Germline values: CDR1 MDHEN, CDR2 SYDVKM. V gave up 3 bases and J gave up 3 bases; unmatched junction bases: 9. This CDR3 spans 18 amino acids. DNA of the CDR3: TGTGCCAGCAGTTTTATGACTAGCGGGGGGGCCGGGGAAGAGACCCAGTACTTC. It encodes CASSFMTSGGAGEETQYF. Combining the CDR3 with reference TRBV28 and TRBJ2-5 gives the whole variable domain DVKVTQSSRYLVKRTGEKVFLECVQDMDHENMFWYRQDPGLGLRLIYFSYDVKMKEKGDIPEGYSVSREKKERFSLILESASTNQTSMYLCASSFMTSGGAGEETQYFGPGTRLLVL.

The rearrangement joins TRBV9 to TRBJ2-1; 10 nucleotides line up with TRBD2. This CDR3 has 17 amino acids. From germline, CDR1 is SGDLS and CDR2 YYNGEE. The V gene end was trimmed by 3 bases and the J gene end by 0 bases; junction bases not matched to a gene: 6. CDR3 sequence (DNA): TGTGCCAGCAGCGGGAGCGGGGGGGCGCGCTCCTACAATGAGCAGTTCTTC. Encoded protein: CASSGSGGARSYNEQFF.

This clone is a singleton in its sample. This sequence joins TRBV9 and TRBJ2-3, with 10 bases matching TRBD2. The germline gives CDR1 SGDLS, CDR2 YYNGEE. V lost 0 bases to trimming and J lost 4 bases; unmatched junction nucleotides: 5. The CDR3 contains 16 residues. The DNA of the CDR3 is TGTGCCAGCAGCGTAGAAGCGGGGGGGCGGGCAGATACGCAGTATTTT. Translating it yields CASSVEAGGRADTQYF.

The chain has TRBV19 and TRBJ2-1; 7 bases fit TRBD2. CDR3 length: 16 amino acids. Germline V gives CDR1 LNHDA, CDR2 SQIVND (reference sequence). The J segment lost 0 bases and the V segment lost 6 bases, leaving 8 bases of the junction unmatched. The CDR3 DNA reads TGTGCCAGTAGGCCCCTAGCGGAGAGCTCCTACAATGAGCAGTTCTTC. It is translated as CASRPLAESSYNEQFF.

The chain has TRBV30 and TRBJ2-5; D is undetermined. V lost 5 bases, J lost 2 bases, and 15 bases lay in between. This CDR3 region has 14 residues. Germline CDR1 reads GTSNPN; CDR2 reads SVGIG (reference sequence). CDR3 in amino acids: CAWDPTGTQETQYF. The CDR3 DNA is TGTGCCTGGGATCCTACCGGAACTCAAGAGACCCAGTACTTC.

The CDR3 DNA reads TGTGCCAGCAGCTTGCTCGGGAGCGGGGGGGGAGGAGAGACCCAGTACTTC. This sequence encodes CASSLLGSGGGGETQYF. The chain has TRBV5-4 and TRBJ2-5; 10 nucleotides line up with TRBD2. CDR3 length equals 17 residues. With V trimmed by 1 base and J by 4 bases, 10 bases remained unmatched. Germline CDR1 reads SGHNT; CDR2 reads YYREEE (reference sequence).

The chain links TRBV28 to TRBJ1-5, with unresolved D. The V and J ends lost 10 bases and 2 bases respectively, with 9 bases between them. In germline, CDR1 is MDHEN, CDR2 SYDVKM. This CDR3 has 12 amino acids. DNA for the CDR3: TGTGCCACCGAAAGGGGCAATCAGCCCCAGCATTTT. It yields the protein CATERGNQPQHF.

J is TRBJ2-3 and V is TRBV5-4; weak D call: TRBD2 (6 bases). The CDR3 spans 16 residues. The V gene lost 8 bases and the J gene lost 2 bases, with 21 bases spanning the gap. Germline values: CDR1 SGHNT, CDR2 YYREEE (reference sequence). CDR3 sequence reads: CASLPLGLENTDTQYF. For the CDR3, the DNA is TGTGCCAGTTTACCTTTGGGACTGGAAAACACAGATACGCAGTATTTT.

As concerns this clone: One end of the junction is discordant with germline, which a read error may explain. Additional DNA sequences in this sample encode the identical CDR3. The CDR3 DNA reads TGTGCCAGCAGTTTAGAGGGACGGCCCCTCCACTTT. Its translation: CASSLEGRPLHF. The chain joins TRBV7-9 to TRBJ1-6, with D perhaps matching TRBD1 (5 bases). Germline V gene sequence: CDR1 SEHNR, CDR2 FQNEAQ (reference sequence). This CDR3 has 12 residues.

This clone was seen only once. The chain employs TRBV28 and TRBJ1-2, with D hard to call. The CDR3 length is 13 residues. Germline CDR1 is MDHEN and CDR2 is SYDVKM. V lost 3 bases to trimming and J lost 2 bases, with 7 bases between them. This CDR3 reads CASSLAVNYGYTF. The CDR3 coding sequence is TGTGCCAGCAGTTTGGCAGTCAACTATGGCTACACCTTC.

This sequence joins TRBV27 and TRBJ2-7; tentatively, D is TRBD1 or TRBD2 (6 bases each). The CDR3 is 11 residues long. Germline values: CDR1 MNHEY, CDR2 SMNVEV (reference sequence). Trimming shortened V by 7 bases and J by 6 bases, and 10 bases separated the two germline ends. The CDR3 DNA sequence: TGTGCCAGCACGGAGGGGGGCGAGCAGTACTTC. Amino acid sequence: CASTEGGEQYF.

V usage is TRBV10-3 and J usage is TRBJ1-2; D uncertain. V dropped 4 bases and J dropped 3 bases, with 18 bases sitting between them. In germline, CDR1 is ENHRY, CDR2 SYGVKD. The CDR3 consists of 16 residues. The CDR3 nucleotides read TGTGCCATCAGTGTATCAGTGGGCAGTCATGACTATGGCTACACCTTC. As protein: CAISVSVGSHDYGYTF.